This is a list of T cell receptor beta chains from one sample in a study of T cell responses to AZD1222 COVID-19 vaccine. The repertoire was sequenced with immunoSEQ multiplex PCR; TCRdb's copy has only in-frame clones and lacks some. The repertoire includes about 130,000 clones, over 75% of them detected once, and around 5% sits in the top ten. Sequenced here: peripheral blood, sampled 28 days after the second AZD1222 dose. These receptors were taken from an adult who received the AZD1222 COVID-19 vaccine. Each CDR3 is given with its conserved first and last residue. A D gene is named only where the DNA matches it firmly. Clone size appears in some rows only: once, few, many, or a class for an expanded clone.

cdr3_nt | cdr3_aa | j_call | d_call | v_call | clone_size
TGTGCCTGGGGCGAAGAAGTCTACGAGCAGTACTTC | CAWGEEVYEQYF | TRBJ2-7 | . | TRBV30 | .
TGTGCCGCAGACAGGGGGAACACTGAAGCTTTCTTT | CAADRGNTEAFF | TRBJ1-1 | TRBD1 | TRBV30 | .
TGTGCCAGCAGTCATGGGACAGACAATCAGCCCCAGCATTTT | CASSHGTDNQPQHF | TRBJ1-5 | TRBD1 | TRBV7-9 | .
TGTGCCAGCAGTTTCGGGAACACTGAAGCTTTCTTT | CASSFGNTEAFF | TRBJ1-1 | . | TRBV12-3/TRBV12-4 | .
TGTGCCAGCAGCTCCCACGCTGAAAAACTGTTTTTT | CASSSHAEKLFF | TRBJ1-4 | . | TRBV11-3 | .
TGTGCCAGCAGCTTAGTACAGGGCAATGAGCAGTTCTTC | CASSLVQGNEQFF | TRBJ2-1 | . | TRBV13 | .
TGTGCCAGCAGCCAAGATTACGGCAGGGGTGAAAAACTGTTTTTT | CASSQDYGRGEKLFF | TRBJ1-4 | . | TRBV3-1/TRBV3-2 | .
TGTGCCAGCCGGACTGGACCGAACACCGGGGAGCTGTTTTTT | CASRTGPNTGELFF | TRBJ2-2 | . | TRBV6-5 | few
TGTGCCAGTAGTAGAGGACTATTCGACGAAGCTTTCTTT | CASSRGLFDEAFF | TRBJ1-1 | . | TRBV19 | once
TGTGCCAGCAGTGAGGGCCCGAACACTGAAGCTTTCTTT | CASSEGPNTEAFF | TRBJ1-1 | . | TRBV2 | few
TGTGCCACGTATGGGGGAGCTGATCGGGATGAGCAGTTCTTC | CATYGGADRDEQFF | TRBJ2-1 | . | TRBV6-5 | .
TGTGCCAGTAGTATGTGGGGGCGAAGGACCGGGGAGCTGTTTTTT | CASSMWGRRTGELFF | TRBJ2-2 | . | TRBV19 | .
TGTGCCAGCGGCCTAGCAAACTACAATGAGCAGTTCTTC | CASGLANYNEQFF | TRBJ2-1 | . | TRBV6-6 | .
TGTGCCAGCAGCTTCGGGGTTCCCGGGGAGCTGTTTTTT | CASSFGVPGELFF | TRBJ2-2 | . | TRBV11-1 | .
TGTGCCAGCAGTTCCCGGGACAGGACCTACGAGCAGTACTTC | CASSSRDRTYEQYF | TRBJ2-7 | TRBD1 | TRBV28 | .
TGTGCCATCAGTGAGTCACTAGCGGGAGGGCTGTTTTTT | CAISESLAGGLFF | TRBJ2-2 | TRBD2 | TRBV10-3 | once
TGTGCCAGTTTCCCCGGGACAGGAAACTACAATGAGCAGTTCTTC | CASFPGTGNYNEQFF | TRBJ2-1 | TRBD1 | TRBV6-5 | .
TGTGCCAGCAGCTTAGATTTCATGGGGAACACCATATATTTT | CASSLDFMGNTIYF | TRBJ1-3 | . | TRBV11-2 | .
TGTGCCAGCAGCCGCTACATAACCTACGAGCAGTACTTC | CASSRYITYEQYF | TRBJ2-7 | . | TRBV7-2 | .
TGTGCCAGCAGCAGAGCTTTCAGGGGCCCGCAGCCCCAGCATTTT | CASSRAFRGPQPQHF | TRBJ1-5 | . | TRBV27 | few
TGTGCCAGTAGTTTGGAGGGGAACATTCAGTACTTC | CASSLEGNIQYF | TRBJ2-4 | . | TRBV19 | .
TGTGCCAGCAACCCCTTACGGCAAACGAACACCGGGGAGCTGTTTTTT | CASNPLRQTNTGELFF | TRBJ2-2 | . | TRBV9 | .
TGTGCCAGTAGTATTCAATCAGGGTCCCCCTACAATGAGCAGTTCTTC | CASSIQSGSPYNEQFF | TRBJ2-1 | . | TRBV19 | few
TGTGCCAGCAGCTTGGCCGCTCCTAATCATGAGCAGTTCTTC | CASSLAAPNHEQFF | TRBJ2-1 | . | TRBV5-4 | .
TGTGCCAGCAGCCCTGACACTGTTGGCTGGTATGGCTACACCTTC | CASSPDTVGWYGYTF | TRBJ1-2 | . | TRBV3-1/TRBV3-2 | .
TGTGCCAGCAGCTATGGACAGGCCTCCTACGAGCAGTACTTC | CASSYGQASYEQYF | TRBJ2-7 | TRBD1 | TRBV5-5 | few
TGTGCCAGCAGCTTTAAGGACAGGGCTCCCGATACGCAGTATTTT | CASSFKDRAPDTQYF | TRBJ2-3 | TRBD1 | TRBV7-6 | .
TGTGCCAGCAGGGACAGCATCACAGATACGCAGTATTTT | CASRDSITDTQYF | TRBJ2-3 | . | TRBV12-3/TRBV12-4 | .
TGTGCCAGCAGCCCGGAATCCAATGAGCAGTTCTTC | CASSPESNEQFF | TRBJ2-1 | . | TRBV7-9 | .
TGCGCCAGCAGCCAACGGCGGGCTGGGGCCAACGTCCTGACTTTC | CASSQRRAGANVLTF | TRBJ2-6 | . | TRBV4-1 | .
TGTGCCAGCAGTCAATCGGGCCCGAACACTGAAGCTTTCTTT | CASSQSGPNTEAFF | TRBJ1-1 | . | TRBV6-5 | once
TGTGCCTGGTCGTACGGGACAGGGGACTTGCCCCAGCATTTT | CAWSYGTGDLPQHF | TRBJ1-5 | TRBD1 | TRBV30 | .
TGTGCCAGCATCCCCCCCGGGACTTTTTACAATGAGCAGTTCTTC | CASIPPGTFYNEQFF | TRBJ2-1 | . | TRBV7-2 | .
TGTGCCAGCAGTCCCCGAAGGGAGACTGAAGCTTTCTTT | CASSPRRETEAFF | TRBJ1-1 | . | TRBV6-6 | .
TGTGCCAGCAGCCCGGCGGACAGGAGGAGGGAAAAACTGTTTTTT | CASSPADRRREKLFF | TRBJ1-4 | TRBD1 | TRBV7-2 | .
TGTGCCAGCAGTTTACGAAAAGGGGGCGAGACCCAGTACTTC | CASSLRKGGETQYF | TRBJ2-5 | TRBD1 | TRBV27 | .
TGTGCCAGCCGCGCGCAGGGTGACAATTCACCCCTCCACTTT | CASRAQGDNSPLHF | TRBJ1-6 | . | TRBV2 | .
TGTGCCAGCAGCTTGCGGGTAGCGGGAGGCCAAGAGACCCAGTACTTC | CASSLRVAGGQETQYF | TRBJ2-5 | TRBD2 | TRBV5-4 | once
TGTGCCTGGAGGGGTAGGGAAGCTTTCTTT | CAWRGREAFF | TRBJ1-1 | . | TRBV30 | .
TGTGCCAGCAGTTACGACAGGGTTTGGAATTCACCCCTCCACTTT | CASSYDRVWNSPLHF | TRBJ1-6 | TRBD1 | TRBV6-5 | once
TGTGCCAGTAGTGCCCGGACTGAAGCTTTCTTT | CASSARTEAFF | TRBJ1-1 | . | TRBV19 | .
TGTGCCAGCAGTTACGGGCAGAAGGGAAACACCATATATTTT | CASSYGQKGNTIYF | TRBJ1-3 | . | TRBV6-5 | .
TGTGCCAGCAGCTTCACATCCGGCTCTAATTCACCCCTCCACTTT | CASSFTSGSNSPLHF | TRBJ1-6 | . | TRBV11-2 | .
TGTGCCACCAGCAGTAGAGGGACTAGGTCCCAGGAGCAGTTCTTC | CATSSRGTRSQEQFF | TRBJ2-1 | TRBD2 | TRBV15 | once
TGTGCCAGCAGCCCGACGGTCGCTGGGGCCAACGTCCTGACTTTC | CASSPTVAGANVLTF | TRBJ2-6 | . | TRBV7-8 | .
TGTGCCAGCAGTGACTCGGGGGTGAATGAGCAGTTCTTC | CASSDSGVNEQFF | TRBJ2-1 | . | TRBV6-4 | .
TGTGCCAGCAATAGGGGGGCCTGGCAGCCCCAGCATTTT | CASNRGAWQPQHF | TRBJ1-5 | . | TRBV12-3/TRBV12-4 | .
TGTGCCAGCAGCTTGGGGGGTGATGACACTGAAGCTTTCTTT | CASSLGGDDTEAFF | TRBJ1-1 | . | TRBV5-6 | .
TGTGCCAGCAGCTTAGCACCTCGCGGGGGGACGTACGAGCAGTACTTC | CASSLAPRGGTYEQYF | TRBJ2-7 | TRBD2 | TRBV7-8 | .
TGTGCCACCAGTTCCCCGGGGACACCAATCAATCAGCCCCAGCATTTT | CATSSPGTPINQPQHF | TRBJ1-5 | . | TRBV24-1 | .
TGTGCCATCAGTGAGTCTGGGGGGACCCAAGAGACCCAGTACTTC | CAISESGGTQETQYF | TRBJ2-5 | . | TRBV10-3 | .